This is a list of T cell receptor beta chains from one sample in a study of T cells in localized non-small cell lung cancer. Here immunoSEQ multiplex PCR was the method, and the copy in TCRdb shows in-frame clones only, minus some. The profile covers about 1,500 clones, with less than 40% appearing a single time and roughly a tenth taken by the ten largest. Material: normal lung tissue next to the tumor, obtained before any cancer treatment. The receptors here all came from a man between 35 and 75 years old with stage I lung adenocarcinoma. The CDR3 runs from the conserved cysteine through the conserved F or W. The D gene is left open where the match is weak. A row's size may be missing; if present it is once, few, many or a size class.

TRBJ1-1 TRBD1 15 once TRBV5-1 TGCGCCAGCAGCTCTTTAGGGGGCCGAGGAACTGAAGCTTTCTTT CASSSLGGRGTEAFF
TRBJ2-5 . 13 once TRBV30 TGTGCCTGGAGTGCTTCTCTGAGCGCGGCCCAGTACTTC CAWSASLSAAQYF
TRBJ1-2 . 13 few TRBV28 TGTGCCAGCAGTTCCATAAACAGTGGCGGCTACACCTTC CASSSINSGGYTF
TRBJ2-2 . 15 . TRBV7-5 TGTGCCAGCAGCCGATTGGCTGGGGGTGCCGGGGAGCTGTTTTTT CASSRLAGGAGELFF
TRBJ2-5 . 14 . TRBV5-1 TGCGCCAGCAGCTTGGATGCGGGCCAAGAGACCCAGTACTTC CASSLDAGQETQYF
TRBJ1-2 . 14 . TRBV19 TGTGCCAGTAGACTAAGAGGCGGGGAGGGCGGCTACACCTTC CASRLRGGEGGYTF
TRBJ1-4 . 18 few TRBV11-3 TGTGCCAGCAGCCAGGTTGGGGCAGGGGATTCCCTCGGTGAAAAACTGTTTTTT CASSQVGAGDSLGEKLFF
TRBJ2-7 . 16 medium-sized TRBV11-3 TGTGCCAGCAGCTTAGTAAAGGGGATCGGTTCCTACGAGCAGTACTTC CASSLVKGIGSYEQYF
TRBJ2-5 . 16 . TRBV14 TGTGCCAGCAGCCAACTAGACAATGCCTTTCAAGAGACCCAGTACTTC CASSQLDNAFQETQYF
TRBJ2-3 . 20 medium-sized TRBV11-3 TGTGCCAGCAGCGCAAAGAGGCGTTTCCAGTGGGGCCCCGAAGAAGATACGCAGTATTTT CASSAKRRFQWGPEEDTQYF
TRBJ2-3 TRBD1 14 . TRBV19 TGTGCCAGTAGTATGGGGCACAGGGGAGATACGCAGTATTTT CASSMGHRGDTQYF
TRBJ2-5 . 16 few TRBV9 TGTGCCAGCAGCATCCGGGACCCCGCGGGTGGAGAGACCCAGTACTTC CASSIRDPAGGETQYF
TRBJ2-5 TRBD1 14 large TRBV11-3 TGTGCCAGCAGTTGGACAGACAGGGGACAGACCCAGTACTTC CASSWTDRGQTQYF
TRBJ2-7 . 15 . TRBV28 TGTGCCAGCAGTCGGCTCCAGGGGTATGCTTACGAGCAGTACTTC CASSRLQGYAYEQYF
TRBJ2-7 . 14 . TRBV9 TGTGCCAGCAGTGTAATGCTAGCCTCCTACGAGCAGTACTTC CASSVMLASYEQYF
TRBJ1-4 TRBD1 15 large TRBV19 TGTGCCAGTAGCCCGGACAGGGGATCGAGGGAAAAACTGTTTTTT CASSPDRGSREKLFF
TRBJ2-7 . 13 few TRBV19 TGTGCCAGTAGTATAGCTGGGGGCTACGAGCAGTACTTC CASSIAGGYEQYF
TRBJ2-3 . 15 . TRBV19 TGTGCCAGTAGTGTAACTAGCACGTTTGCAGATACGCAGTATTTT CASSVTSTFADTQYF
TRBJ2-1 TRBD2 15 . TRBV19 TGTGCCAGTAGGTCGGGACTAGCGGGTTACAATGAGCAGTTCTTC CASRSGLAGYNEQFF
TRBJ2-7 . 14 medium-sized TRBV11-3 TGTGCCAGCAGCTTATCAGGGGTCAATTACGAGCAGTACTTC CASSLSGVNYEQYF
TRBJ2-2 . 16 . TRBV5-1 TGCGCCAGCAGCTTGGGGGACCGGGATAACACCGGGGAGCTGTTTTTT CASSLGDRDNTGELFF
TRBJ2-7 TRBD1 15 . TRBV6-8 TGTGCCAGCAGTTACGAAGGGACAGGGACCTACGAGCAGTACTTC CASSYEGTGTYEQYF
TRBJ1-1 . 13 few TRBV9 TGTGCCAGCAGCGTAGTACCCGGACGTGAAGCTTTCTTT CASSVVPGREAFF
TRBJ2-2 TRBD2 15 . TRBV5-1 TGCGCCAGCAGGATACTAGCGGGTAACACCGGGGAGCTGTTTTTT CASRILAGNTGELFF
TRBJ1-3 . 16 . TRBV19 TGTGCCAGTCCCCCAGTCGGGGGGGAACCTGGAAACACCATATATTTT CASPPVGGEPGNTIYF
TRBJ1-2 . 15 few TRBV19 TGTGCCAGTAGTATAGTATTCGACGGTGACTATGGCTACACCTTC CASSIVFDGDYGYTF
TRBJ1-3 TRBD1 15 large TRBV11-3 TGTGCCAGCAGCAGAATCGGACAGGAGAGAAACACCATATATTTT CASSRIGQERNTIYF
TRBJ1-3 . 14 . TRBV28 TGTGCCAGCAGTTTACAGATCTCTGGAAACACCATATATTTT CASSLQISGNTIYF
TRBJ1-4 . 15 large TRBV11-3 TGTGCCAGCAGCTTTAGGAGGGGCTTGAATGAAAAACTGTTTTTT CASSFRRGLNEKLFF
TRBJ2-3 TRBD2 15 . TRBV11-3 TGTGCCAGCAGCAGATTAGCGGGAGGAACAGATACGCAGTATTTT CASSRLAGGTDTQYF
TRBJ2-6 . 15 . TRBV7-1 TGTGCCAGCAGTCTGAGGTTGACTGGGGCCAACGTCCTGACTTTC CASSLRLTGANVLTF
TRBJ2-4 TRBD2 20 . TRBV28 TGTGCCAGCAGTTTTAGGATGACTAGCGGGGACCCACAGCCCAAAAACATTCAGTACTTC CASSFRMTSGDPQPKNIQYF
TRBJ2-5 . 15 . TRBV6-8 TGTGCCAGCAGTTACTCAGGGGTCCCCCAAGAGACCCAGTACTTC CASSYSGVPQETQYF
TRBJ1-2 . 13 . TRBV28 TGTGCCAGCAGCCTCCGGGTCAACTATGGCTACACCTTC CASSLRVNYGYTF
TRBJ2-3 . 16 . TRBV11-3 TGTGCCAGCAGCTTAGGGGCAGGGGAGAACACAGATACGCAGTATTTT CASSLGAGENTDTQYF
TRBJ2-1 TRBD2 17 few TRBV19 TGTGCCAGCACGGGACTAGCGGGGTCCAGCTCCTACAATGAGCAGTTCTTC CASTGLAGSSSYNEQFF
TRBJ1-1 TRBD1 13 few TRBV10-3 TGTGCCAGTACAGGGGGGGTGGCCACTGAAGCTTTCTTT CASTGGVATEAFF
TRBJ1-1 . 13 . TRBV2 TGTGCCAGCAGTCAAGGGCTGAACACTGAAGCTTTCTTT CASSQGLNTEAFF
TRBJ1-2 TRBD1 15 . TRBV28 TGTGCCATCAAGTTCCCGGACAGGGGAAACTATGGCTACACCTTC CAIKFPDRGNYGYTF
TRBJ2-7 TRBD1 14 . TRBV5-1 TGCGCCAGCAACTCGGGACAGGGGGCCTACGAGCAGTACTTC CASNSGQGAYEQYF
TRBJ1-6 TRBD1 15 . TRBV9 TGTGCCAGCAGCGCTAGGACAGGGATTAATTCACCCCTCCACTTT CASSARTGINSPLHF
TRBJ2-1 TRBD1 16 . TRBV2 TGTGCCAGCAGTGAAATTGGAGGGGATGGGACAGGTGTGCAGTTCTTC CASSEIGGDGTGVQFF
TRBJ2-3 . 15 . TRBV11-3 TGTGCCAGCAGCCGGCAGGGAGGGGGCGGCGATACGCAGTATTTT CASSRQGGGGDTQYF
TRBJ1-6 . 14 . TRBV5-1 TGCGCCAGCAGCGGCGGGACGCTGACTTCACCCCTCCACTTT CASSGGTLTSPLHF
TRBJ2-5 . 13 . TRBV28 TGTGCCAGCAGTTTTTCGGCCCAAGAGACCCAGTACTTC CASSFSAQETQYF
TRBJ2-7 . 15 few TRBV12-2 TGTGCCACCACACCGACGACGGTAGTCGGCTACGAGCAGTACTTC CATTPTTVVGYEQYF
TRBJ2-2 . 15 . TRBV11-3 TGTGCCAGCAGCAAGCAAGGGGGGTCAGCCGGGGAGCTGTTTTTT CASSKQGGSAGELFF
TRBJ2-5 . 14 medium-sized TRBV11-3 TGTGCCAGCAGCACCAGGTTCGGCCAAGAGACCCAGTACTTC CASSTRFGQETQYF
TRBJ2-1 TRBD2 16 few TRBV5-1 TGCGCCAGCAGCGTGATAGCGGGAGGGGGCTACAATGAGCAGTTCTTC CASSVIAGGGYNEQFF
TRBJ2-4 . 15 . TRBV6-8 TGTGCCAGCAGTTATTCATCAAAGGACAAAAACATTCAGTACTTC CASSYSSKDKNIQYF
TRBJ2-5 . 12 . TRBV14 TGTGCCAGCAGCCAATCCTCGGGGACCCAGTACTTC CASSQSSGTQYF